The 25 T cell receptor beta chains presented below share a single source sample, sequenced in a study of blood T cells in healthy people across ages. The second PCR ran about 6 to 12 cycles with a sample-barcoded 5' primer and J-beta primers. TCRdb re-called the 5' RACE reads through MiXCR, storing one row per CDR3 protein. The table includes about 1.4 million distinct CDR3 sequences, approximately 59% detected once. The source material was blood. Receptors were obtained from a man younger than 35 in good health.

The chain has TRBV10-3 and TRBJ2-5; tentative D call: TRBD2 (7 bases). The last part of the DNA fits TRBJ2-7 better; the J call may be wrong. The CDR3 is made up of 15 amino acids. Germline V gene lookup returns CDR1 ENHRY and CDR2 SYGVKD. CDR3: CAISEQGRGAYEQYF. The CDR3, as DNA: TGTGCCATCAGTGAGCAGGGGAGGGGGGCTTACGAGCAGTACTTC.

V usage is TRBV4-3 and J usage is TRBJ2-5, with TRBD1 identical over 8 bases. The V segment lost 1 base and the J segment 9 bases; nucleotides outside the gene matches: 4. CDR3 length: 13 amino acids. From germline, CDR1 is LGHNA and CDR2 YSLEER. CDR3 amino acids: CASSQGGTGSQYF. CDR3 nucleotide sequence: TGCGCCAGCAGCCAAGGGGGGACAGGTTCCCAGTACTTC.

The J gene is TRBJ2-5, the V gene TRBV20-1, with D tentatively TRBD2 (5 bases). Germline values: CDR1 DFQATT, CDR2 SNEGSKA (reference sequence). The CDR3 extends over 15 amino acids. V was shortened by 3 bases and J by 2 bases, with 16 bases between the two germline ends. The CDR3, as DNA: TGCAGTGCTAGGGCTAGCCCGGCTCTACAAGAGACCCAGTACTTC. It translates to CSARASPALQETQYF.

V gene TRBV5-1 combines with J gene TRBJ2-7; 7 nucleotides line up with TRBD1. CDR1 is SGHRS and CDR2 is YFSETQ in the germline V gene. The CDR3 extends over 16 amino acids. Trimming cost V 4 bases and J 6 bases; bases outside gene matches: 16. The CDR3 nucleotides read TGCGCCAGCAGCATCGCCGGACAGGTTCTCCCTGGCGAGCAGTACTTC. This translates into CASSIAGQVLPGEQYF. The whole variable domain, filled in from reference TRBV5-1 and TRBJ2-7, reads KAGVTQTPRYLIKTRGQQVTLSCSPISGHRSVSWYQQTPGQGLQFLFEYFSETQRNKGNFPGRFSGRQFSNSRSEMNVSTLELGDSALYLCASSIAGQVLPGEQYFGPGTRLTVT.

The chain has TRBV24-1 and TRBJ1-5, with a tentative D call TRBD1 (6 bases). Germline loops: CDR1 KGHDR, CDR2 SFDVKD. The CDR3 is 14 residues long. V dropped 2 bases and J dropped 7 bases, with 11 bases sitting between them. The CDR3 DNA reads TGTGCCACCAGTGATTGGGGGCCGGGACAGCCCCAGCATTTT. Its translation is CATSDWGPGQPQHF.

This clonotype was observed once. The gene calls are TRBV29-1 and TRBJ2-1, with TRBD1 as a possible D gene (5 bases). This CDR3 is 12 amino acids long. Germline assignment: CDR1 SQVTM and CDR2 ANQGSEA. Trimming stripped 6 bases from V and 7 bases from J, with 13 bases between. The chain's CDR3 is CSVPGWFNEQFF. DNA for the CDR3: TGCAGCGTACCAGGGTGGTTTAATGAGCAGTTCTTC.

About this clonotype itself: A much more abundant neighbour one base away suggests this may be a read error. This chain uses TRBV7-6 with TRBJ1-1; tentative D call: TRBD1 (6 bases). The length of the CDR3 is 12 residues. Germline V gene sequence: CDR1 SGHVS, CDR2 FNYEAQ. Deletions cut 8 bases from V and 3 bases from J, with 10 bases between. CDR3: CASGQGYTEAFF. CDR3 coding DNA: TGTGCCAGCGGCCAGGGGTACACTGAAGCTTTCTTT.

The rearrangement links TRBV7-6 to TRBJ2-7, with D perhaps TRBD2 (5 bases). Per the germline V gene, CDR1 is SGHVS and CDR2 is FNYEAQ. This CDR3 is 13 amino acids long. Trimming took 1 base from V and 5 from J, leaving 9 bases between them. The CDR3 DNA follows: TGTGCCAGCAGCTTAGGAGCGGAGGACGAGCAGTACTTC. The encoded protein is CASSLGAEDEQYF.

This clonotype came up a few times. The V call is TRBV10-3, the J call TRBJ2-1, with unresolved D. V lost 0 bases and J 7 bases, leaving 4 bases between the germline ends. The CDR3 runs 12 residues. The germline V gene encodes CDR1 ENHRY and CDR2 SYGVKD. The CDR3 region has the DNA TGTGCCATCAGTGAGTCAAGGAATGAGCAGTTCTTC. This gives the protein CAISESRNEQFF.

The genes are TRBV5-1 and TRBJ2-4; D uncertain. CDR1 and CDR2 (germline): SGHRS, YFSETQ. V was pared by 0 bases and J by 1 base, with 8 bases between. The CDR3 contains 15 residues. The CDR3 nucleotides are TGCGCCAGCAGCTTGGGTACGACGGCCAAAAACATTCAGTACTTC. Translated, it gives CASSLGTTAKNIQYF.

This clonotype was counted a few times. The chain couples TRBV12-3 or TRBV12-4 to TRBJ2-5, with 7 bases matching TRBD2. The CDR3 length is 15 residues. V lost 3 bases to trimming and J lost 5 bases; unmatched junction nucleotides: 9. The CDR3 coding sequence is TGTGCCAGCAGTTTGCAAGCGGGGAGCGGGGAGACCCAGTACTTC. It yields the protein CASSLQAGSGETQYF.

The chain links TRBV4-3 to TRBJ1-2; the match to TRBD1 covers 9 bases. Germline CDR1 and CDR2: LGHNA and YSLEER. The CDR3 runs 15 residues. J lost 8 bases, V lost 0 bases, and 7 bases had no gene match. The CDR3 bases are TGCGCCAGCAGCCAAGAAGGGACAGGGCAACGCGGCTACACCTTC. The encoded protein is CASSQEGTGQRGYTF.

Only a few counts were recorded for this clonotype. V usage is TRBV12-3 or TRBV12-4 and J usage is TRBJ1-4; 10 nucleotides match TRBD1. Trimming took 7 bases from V and 8 from J; bases not matched to a gene: 10. The CDR3 runs 15 residues. The CDR3 region has the DNA TGTGCCAGCACCCCTTCGACAGGGGGCGAAGAAAAACTGTTTTTT. Translating gives CASTPSTGGEEKLFF.

The chain joins TRBV20-1 to TRBJ2-1; no clear D. Germline CDR1 DFQATT, CDR2 SNEGSKA (reference sequence). Deletions cut 1 base from V and 5 bases from J, with 9 bases between. The CDR3 spans 13 residues. This CDR3 reads CSARGQENNEQFF. In DNA form, the CDR3 reads TGCAGTGCTAGAGGCCAGGAGAACAATGAGCAGTTCTTC.

This chain uses TRBV2 with TRBJ1-5; D perhaps matches TRBD1 (5 bases). Germline-derived CDR1 and CDR2 are SNHLY and FYNNEI. The CDR3 runs 15 residues. V was clipped by 3 bases and J by 3 bases, with 12 bases between them. The CDR3 region is CASSERSGNNQPQHF. CDR3 in DNA: TGTGCCAGCAGTGAGAGGTCAGGGAACAATCAGCCCCAGCATTTT. Full variable domain (outside the CDR3, taken from reference TRBV2 and TRBJ1-5): EPEVTQTPSHQVTQMGQEVILRCVPISNHLYFYWYRQILGQKVEFLVSFYNNEISEKSEIFDDQFSVERPDGSNFTLKIRSTKLEDSAMYFCASSERSGNNQPQHFGDGTRLSIL.

The chain recombines TRBV5-1 with TRBJ2-1, with D perhaps matching TRBD2 (6 bases). Germline CDR1 SGHRS, CDR2 YFSETQ. Trimming took 1 base from V and 6 from J, leaving 11 bases between them. The length of the CDR3 is 14 residues. CDR3: CASSLPTGGNEQFF. Here the CDR3 DNA reads TGCGCCAGCAGCTTGCCCACCGGGGGCAATGAGCAGTTCTTC.

This rearrangement joins TRBV5-1 to TRBJ1-2; D may be TRBD1 (5 bases). The CDR3 contains 15 residues. Trimming cost V 0 bases and J 4 bases, with 13 bases left between them. Looked up from germline, CDR1 is SGHRS and CDR2 is YFSETQ. The CDR3 DNA follows: TGCGCCAGCAGCTTGGAAGGGGAGCCGCGCTATGGCTACACCTTC. Protein: CASSLEGEPRYGYTF.

J is TRBJ2-4 and V is TRBV7-9, with a tentative D call TRBD2 (5 bases). The length of the CDR3 is 13 residues. Trimming took off 5 bases at V and 7 bases at J, with 12 bases between the two ends. The germline gives CDR1 SEHNR, CDR2 FQNEAQ (reference sequence). CDR3 sequence reads: CASSIVGGNIQYF. CDR3 in DNA: TGTGCCAGCAGCATTGTGGGCGGGAACATTCAGTACTTC. The full variable domain, with the rest looked up from reference TRBV7-9 and TRBJ2-4, is DTGVSQNPRHKITKRGQNVTFRCDPISEHNRLYWYRQTLGQGPEFLTYFQNEAQLEKSRLLSDRFSAERPKGSFSTLEIQRTEQGDSAMYLCASSIVGGNIQYFGAGTRLSVL.

The V and J genes are TRBV20-1 and TRBJ2-1; TRBD2 matches at 8 bases. With 1 base clipped from V and 6 bases from J, the junction kept 8 bases outside the gene matches. From germline, CDR1 is DFQATT and CDR2 SNEGSKA (reference sequence). The CDR3 runs 15 residues. CDR3 region: CSARVSGSSVNEQFF. DNA for the CDR3: TGCAGTGCTAGAGTAAGCGGGAGTTCGGTCAATGAGCAGTTCTTC.

The V and J genes are TRBV24-1 and TRBJ2-1; D is possibly TRBD1 (5 bases). The CDR3 runs to 14 residues. V was clipped by 9 bases and J by 5 bases, with 16 bases between them. CDR1 and CDR2 (germline): KGHDR, SFDVKD. This CDR3 is CATAAHWGDNEQFF. Here the CDR3 DNA reads TGTGCCACCGCGGCCCACTGGGGCGACAATGAGCAGTTCTTC.

This clonotype was picked up a small number of times. The chain couples TRBV5-1 to TRBJ2-3; D is perhaps TRBD1 (6 bases). The CDR3 has 16 residues. V was trimmed by 1 base and J by 0 bases, leaving 12 bases between them. The germline CDR1 and CDR2 sequences are SGHRS and YFSETQ. The DNA for the CDR3 is TGCGCCAGCAGCTTGTCCGGGACACCTAGCACAGATACGCAGTATTTT. This translates into CASSLSGTPSTDTQYF.

The chain recombines TRBV9 with TRBJ1-6; 7 nucleotides agree with TRBD1. V lost 3 bases to trimming and J lost 7 bases; unmatched junction nucleotides: 10. The CDR3 totals 16 residues. Germline V CDR1 and CDR2: SGDLS, YYNGEE. CDR3 region: CASSARTGQSNSPLHF. The CDR3 coding sequence is TGTGCCAGCAGCGCGAGAACGGGACAGTCGAATTCACCCCTCCACTTT.

This chain links TRBV12-3 or TRBV12-4 with TRBJ2-3; possible D gene TRBD1, 6 bases. This CDR3 is 15 amino acids long. The ends were cut back, 6 bases at V and 4 bases at J, with 17 bases in the middle. This chain's CDR3 is CASSKQGPSADTQYF. CDR3 nucleotides: TGTGCCAGCAGCAAACAGGGCCCGAGCGCAGATACGCAGTATTTT.

This clonotype is a singleton in its sample. The chain is built from TRBV7-2 and TRBJ2-7; D gene uncertain. The CDR3 is 16 amino acids. Trimming took 4 bases from V and 0 from J, leaving 16 bases between them. The germline gives CDR1 SGHTA, CDR2 FQGNSA. CDR3 in DNA: TGTGCCAGCAGCTCGCATACAGCTGATGGCTCCTACGAGCAGTACTTC. Translated: CASSSHTADGSYEQYF.

The chain carries TRBV2 and TRBJ2-2; 9 bases are shared with TRBD2. The CDR3 length is 16 residues. The V gene end was trimmed by 7 bases and the J gene end by 7 bases; junction bases not matched to a gene: 13. Germline assignment: CDR1 SNHLY and CDR2 FYNNEI. The chain's CDR3 is CASTNPSGKPGGELFF. For the CDR3, the DNA is TGTGCCAGCACCAATCCTAGCGGGAAGCCCGGCGGGGAGCTGTTTTTT.